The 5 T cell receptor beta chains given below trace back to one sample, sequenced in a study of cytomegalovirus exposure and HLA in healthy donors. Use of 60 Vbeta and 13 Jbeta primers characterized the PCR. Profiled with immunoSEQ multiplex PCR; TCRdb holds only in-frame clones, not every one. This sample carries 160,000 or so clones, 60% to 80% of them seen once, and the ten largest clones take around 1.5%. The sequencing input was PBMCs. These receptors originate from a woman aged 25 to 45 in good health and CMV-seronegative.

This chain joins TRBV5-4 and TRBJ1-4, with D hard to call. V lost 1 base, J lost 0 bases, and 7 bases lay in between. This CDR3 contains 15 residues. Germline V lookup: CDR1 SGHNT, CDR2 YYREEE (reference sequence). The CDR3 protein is CASSLFGATNEKLFF. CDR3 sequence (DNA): TGTGCCAGCAGCTTGTTCGGAGCAACTAATGAAAAACTGTTTTTT. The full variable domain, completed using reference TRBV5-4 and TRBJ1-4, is ETGVTQSPTHLIKTRGQQVTLRCSSQSGHNTVSWYQQALGQGPQFIFQYYREEENGRGNFPPRFSGLQFPNYSSELNVNALELDDSALYLCASSLFGATNEKLFFGSGTQLSVL.

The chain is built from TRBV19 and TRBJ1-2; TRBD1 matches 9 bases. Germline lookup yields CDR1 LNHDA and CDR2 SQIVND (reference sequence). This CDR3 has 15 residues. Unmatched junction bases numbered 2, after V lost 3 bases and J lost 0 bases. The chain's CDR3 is CASSMGQGANYGYTF. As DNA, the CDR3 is TGTGCCAGTAGTATGGGACAGGGAGCTAACTATGGCTACACCTTC.

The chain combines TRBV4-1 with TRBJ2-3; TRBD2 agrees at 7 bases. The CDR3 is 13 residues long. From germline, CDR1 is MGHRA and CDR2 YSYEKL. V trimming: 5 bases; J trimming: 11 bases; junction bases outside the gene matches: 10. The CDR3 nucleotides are TGCGCCAGCAGCGTTTTCGGCGGGGGTAGGCAGTATTTT. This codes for CASSVFGGGRQYF.

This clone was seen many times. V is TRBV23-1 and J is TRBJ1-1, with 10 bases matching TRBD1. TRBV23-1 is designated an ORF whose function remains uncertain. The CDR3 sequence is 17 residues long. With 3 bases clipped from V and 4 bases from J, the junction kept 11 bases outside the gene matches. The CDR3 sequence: CASSHYLRRDRGTEAFF. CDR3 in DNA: TGCGCCAGCAGTCATTATCTCCGCCGGGACAGGGGCACTGAAGCTTTCTTT.

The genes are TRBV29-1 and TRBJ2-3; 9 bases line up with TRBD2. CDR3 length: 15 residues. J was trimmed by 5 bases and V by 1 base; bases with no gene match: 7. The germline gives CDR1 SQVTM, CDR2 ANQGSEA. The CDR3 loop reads CSVEGGGGAGDTQYF. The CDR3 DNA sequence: TGCAGCGTTGAAGGGGGCGGGGGGGCGGGAGATACGCAGTATTTT.